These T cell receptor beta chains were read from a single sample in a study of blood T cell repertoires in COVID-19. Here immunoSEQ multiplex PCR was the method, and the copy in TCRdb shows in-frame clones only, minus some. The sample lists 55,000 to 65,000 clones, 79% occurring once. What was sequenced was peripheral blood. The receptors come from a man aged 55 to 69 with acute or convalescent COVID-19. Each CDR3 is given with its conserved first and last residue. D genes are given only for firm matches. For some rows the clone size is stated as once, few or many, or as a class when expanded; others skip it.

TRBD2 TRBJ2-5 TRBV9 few TGTGCCAGCAGCCGGGGGGCTAGCGGGGTACAAGAGACCCAGTACTTC CASSRGASGVQETQYF
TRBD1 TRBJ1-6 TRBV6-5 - TGTGCCAGCAGGCGGGACAGTGATTCACCCCTCCACTTT CASRRDSDSPLHF
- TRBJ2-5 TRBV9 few TGTGCCAGCAGCGTACGCGGAGAAGAGACCCAGTACTTC CASSVRGEETQYF
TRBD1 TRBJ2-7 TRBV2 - TGTGCCAGCAGGTTAACTCTGGACAGGGCGAACAACGAGCAGTACTTC CASRLTLDRANNEQYF
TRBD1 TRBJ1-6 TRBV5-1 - TGCGCCAGCAGGGACGACAGGGGAGATAATTCACCCCTCCACTTT CASRDDRGDNSPLHF
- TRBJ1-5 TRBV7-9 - TGTGCCAGCAGCCCTTACGGGGGTAGCAATCAGCCCCAGCATTTT CASSPYGGSNQPQHF
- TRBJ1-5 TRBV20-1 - TGCAGTGCTATTGACAAGCTTTATAGCAATCAGCCCCAGCATTTT CSAIDKLYSNQPQHF
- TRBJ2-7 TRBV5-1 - TGCGCCAGCAGCTTGGGTTTTAGGGGGAAGGCCTACGAGCAGTACTTC CASSLGFRGKAYEQYF
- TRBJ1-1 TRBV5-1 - TGCGCCAGTAAGCGGGACCCGAACACTGAAGCTTTCTTT CASKRDPNTEAFF
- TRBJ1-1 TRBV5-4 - TGTGCCAGCAGCTTGGAATGGGGCGCTGAAGCTTTCTTT CASSLEWGAEAFF
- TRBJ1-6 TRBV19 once TGTGCCAGTAGTATCTCGAGTCCCTTCGATTCACCCCTCCACTTT CASSISSPFDSPLHF
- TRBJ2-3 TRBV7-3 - TGTGCCTCCGGGCGTGCGGGACTCACAGATACGCAGTATTTT CASGRAGLTDTQYF
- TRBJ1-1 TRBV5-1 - TGCGCCAGCAGCTACCGGGCTTTCTTT CASSYRAFF
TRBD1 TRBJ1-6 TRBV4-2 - TGTGCCAGCAGCCCCCAGACAGGGACAGGTTCACCCCTCCACTTT CASSPQTGTGSPLHF
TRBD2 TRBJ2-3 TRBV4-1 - TGCGCCAGCAGCCCCACCGGGACTAGCGGGGGGTGGACAGATACGCAGTATTTT CASSPTGTSGGWTDTQYF
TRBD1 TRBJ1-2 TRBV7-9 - TGTGCCAGCAGGGCGACAGGGAACTATGGCTACACCTTC CASRATGNYGYTF
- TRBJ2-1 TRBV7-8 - TGTGCCAGCAGCCGGAACGGGGATGAGCAGTTCTTC CASSRNGDEQFF
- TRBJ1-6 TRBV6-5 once TGTGCCGGGCGGACGGACTTAAATTCACCCCTCCACTTT CAGRTDLNSPLHF
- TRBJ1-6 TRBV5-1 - TGCGCCAGCAGCCCCGACGGGAATAATTCACCCCTCCACTTT CASSPDGNNSPLHF
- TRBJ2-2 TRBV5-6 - TGTGCCAGCACCCTAACCACTACGAACACCGGGGAGCTGTTTTTT CASTLTTTNTGELFF
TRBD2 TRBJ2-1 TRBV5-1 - TGCGCCAGCATGGCGGGGGGGAGTCCCTACAATGAGCAGTTCTTC CASMAGGSPYNEQFF
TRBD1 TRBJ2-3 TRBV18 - TGTGCCAGCTCACCAAGGACAGGGGTGGATACGCAGTATTTT CASSPRTGVDTQYF
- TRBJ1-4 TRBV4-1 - TGCGCCAGCAGCCAAGATCCAGGGTCAACTAATGAAAAACTGTTTTTT CASSQDPGSTNEKLFF
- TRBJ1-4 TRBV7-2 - TGTGCCAGCAGCTTTTACAGTTCAACTAATGAAAAACTGTTTTTT CASSFYSSTNEKLFF
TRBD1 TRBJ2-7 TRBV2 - TGTGCCAGCAGTGCCGCTTACAGGGGACGGTTCGAGCAGTACTTC CASSAAYRGRFEQYF
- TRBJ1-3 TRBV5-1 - TGCGCCAGTTCTTCTGGAAACACCATATATTTT CASSSGNTIYF
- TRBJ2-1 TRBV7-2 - TGTGCCAGCAGCTCGAGGGCCCCATCAGCCGAGCAGTTCTTC CASSSRAPSAEQFF
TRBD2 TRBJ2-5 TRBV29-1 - TGCAGCGTTGATTGGCAGGGACTACAAGAGACCCAGTACTTC CSVDWQGLQETQYF
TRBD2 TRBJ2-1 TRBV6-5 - TGTGCCAGCACCACCGGGGGGAACTCCTACAATGAGCAGTTCTTC CASTTGGNSYNEQFF
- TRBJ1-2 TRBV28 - TGTGCCAGCAGTTTGCGGGGAACCTTCGGGGGCTACACCTTC CASSLRGTFGGYTF
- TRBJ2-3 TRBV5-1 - TGCGCCAGCAGCGCTTCACAGCTACCTACAGATACGCAGTATTTT CASSASQLPTDTQYF
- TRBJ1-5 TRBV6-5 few TGTGCCAGCAGTCCTTGGGCCTCCAATCAGCCCCAGCATTTT CASSPWASNQPQHF
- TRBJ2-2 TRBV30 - TGTGCCTGGAGTGTCCGGAGGCCGATAAGGGAGCTGTTTTTT CAWSVRRPIRELFF
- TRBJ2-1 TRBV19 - TGTGCCAGTAGTATAGGGGGCCCCAATGAGCAGTTCTTC CASSIGGPNEQFF
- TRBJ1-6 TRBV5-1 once TGCGCCAGCAGCTTGGCCGTCGGGGAGAATAATTCACCCCTCCACTTT CASSLAVGENNSPLHF
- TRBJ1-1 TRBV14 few TGTGCCAGCAGCCAAGTAGCGACTGAAGCTTTCTTT CASSQVATEAFF
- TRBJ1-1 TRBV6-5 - TGTGCCAGCAGTCCGGACATGAACACTGAAGCTTTCTTT CASSPDMNTEAFF
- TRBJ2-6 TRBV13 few TGTGCCAGCAGCCCTGGCTCTCGAGGGGCCAACGTCCTGACTTTC CASSPGSRGANVLTF
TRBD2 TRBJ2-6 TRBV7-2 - TGTGCCAGTTCCCGGGAGGGTCCTGGGGCCAACGTCCTGACTTTC CASSREGPGANVLTF
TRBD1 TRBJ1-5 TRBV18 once TGTGCCAGCTCACCGACAGGGGATCAGCCCCAGCATTTT CASSPTGDQPQHF
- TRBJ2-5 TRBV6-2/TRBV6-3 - TGTGCCAGCAGCCCTAGAGGCCCGATGTACCAAGAGACCCAGTACTTC CASSPRGPMYQETQYF
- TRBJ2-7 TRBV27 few TGTGCCAGCAGTCCACACAGGGACTCCTACGAGCAGTACTTC CASSPHRDSYEQYF
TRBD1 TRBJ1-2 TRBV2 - TGTGCCAGCAGTGTCACGGGACAGGTCCTCTATGGCTACACCTTC CASSVTGQVLYGYTF
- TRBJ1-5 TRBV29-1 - TGCAGCGTTCCTTATAGCAATCAGCCCCAGCATTTT CSVPYSNQPQHF
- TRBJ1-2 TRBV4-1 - TGCGCCAGCAGCCGACCACAGACTAACTATGGCTACACCTTC CASSRPQTNYGYTF
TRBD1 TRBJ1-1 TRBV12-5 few TGTGCTAGTGCCAACGATCAACAGGGGCGAGGCACTGAAGCTTTCTTT CASANDQQGRGTEAFF